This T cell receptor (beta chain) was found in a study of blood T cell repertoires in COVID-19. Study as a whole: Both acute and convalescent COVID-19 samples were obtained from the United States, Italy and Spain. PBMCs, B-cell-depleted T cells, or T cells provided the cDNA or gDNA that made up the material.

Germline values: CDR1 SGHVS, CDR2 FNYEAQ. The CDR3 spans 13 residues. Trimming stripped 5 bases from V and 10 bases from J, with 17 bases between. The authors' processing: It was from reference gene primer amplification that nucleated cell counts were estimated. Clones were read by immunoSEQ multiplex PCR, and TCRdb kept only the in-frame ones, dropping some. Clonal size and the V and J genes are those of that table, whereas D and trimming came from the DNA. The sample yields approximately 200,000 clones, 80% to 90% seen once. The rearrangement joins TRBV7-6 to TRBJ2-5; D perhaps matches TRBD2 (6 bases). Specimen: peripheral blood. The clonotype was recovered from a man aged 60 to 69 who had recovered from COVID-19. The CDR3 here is CASSAGGTSYQYF. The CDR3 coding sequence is TGTGCCAGCAGCGCAGGCGGGACCTCTTACCAGTACTTC.